These 7 T cell receptor beta chains share one sample of origin, sequenced in a study of blood T cell repertoires in COVID-19. Clones were sequenced by immunoSEQ multiplex PCR, and TCRdb holds only the in-frame ones, with some missing. This sample has 110,000 to 150,000 clones, with 84% found just once. The sample was PBMCs or T cells enriched from blood (not recorded which). The receptors stem from a woman between 18 and 30 years old who had been exposed to COVID-19.

V gene TRBV18 combines with J gene TRBJ2-5, with 10 bases matching TRBD1. Looked up from germline, CDR1 is KGHSH and CDR2 is LQKENI. V lost 1 base and J lost 4; bases outside the gene matches: 6. The CDR3 is 16 residues long. CDR3 residues: CASSPRSGTGVETQYF. CDR3 DNA sequence: TGTGCCAGCTCACCACGTTCCGGGACAGGGGTAGAGACCCAGTACTTC.

This clone was counted a few times. The V gene is TRBV6-6, the J gene TRBJ2-5; D unclear. V was cut by 7 bases and J by 5 bases, with 14 bases left in between. Germline CDR1 reads MNHNY; CDR2 reads SVGAGI (reference sequence). The CDR3 runs to 13 residues. CDR3 sequence: CASTAGSRETQYF. In nucleotides, the CDR3 is TGTGCCAGCACCGCCGGGTCTAGGGAGACCCAGTACTTC.

The chain has TRBV6-5 and TRBJ1-3; the D is unclear. Per germline, CDR1 MNHEY and CDR2 SVGAGI. V was cut by 3 bases and J by 1 base, with 7 bases left in between. The CDR3 runs 14 residues. CDR3 region: CASSYGGSGNTIYF. The CDR3 DNA follows: TGTGCCAGCAGTTATGGAGGGTCTGGAAACACCATATATTTT.

The J gene is TRBJ2-3, the V gene TRBV4-3; D gene uncertain. Trimming cost V 0 bases and J 0 bases, with 13 bases left between them. Looked up from germline, CDR1 is LGHNA and CDR2 is YSLEER. The CDR3 is 17 residues long. CDR3 bases: TGCGCCAGCAGCCAAGATTTAATCCAGGTTAGCACAGATACGCAGTATTTT. Its translation is CASSQDLIQVSTDTQYF.

V and J are TRBV6-5 and TRBJ1-1, with D possibly TRBD1 on 6 matching bases. Germline CDR1 and CDR2: MNHEY and SVGAGI. The CDR3 length is 12 residues. The V end lost 11 bases, the J end lost 5 bases, and 15 bases lay between the germline ends. Written as DNA, the CDR3 is TGTGCCGCCATTAAACAGGGTACTGAAGCTTTCTTT. Its protein product is CAAIKQGTEAFF.

The genes are TRBV7-3 and TRBJ1-2, with 10 bases lining up with TRBD1. Germline CDR1 and CDR2: SGHTA and FQGTGA. V lost 0 bases and J lost 7; bases outside the gene matches: 8. The CDR3 totals 16 residues. The CDR3 coding sequence is TGTGCCAGCAGCTTAACTCCGGGACAGGGGTTTCGTGGCTACACCTTC. Amino acids: CASSLTPGQGFRGYTF.

The chain has TRBV9 and TRBJ2-7; 7 bases map to TRBD1. The CDR3 length is 14 residues. Germline values: CDR1 SGDLS, CDR2 YYNGEE. V dropped 4 bases and J dropped 4; count of bases not matched to a gene: 8. CDR3: CASSPSTGKYEQYF. The CDR3 nucleotides read TGTGCCAGCAGCCCCTCGACAGGGAAGTACGAGCAGTACTTC.